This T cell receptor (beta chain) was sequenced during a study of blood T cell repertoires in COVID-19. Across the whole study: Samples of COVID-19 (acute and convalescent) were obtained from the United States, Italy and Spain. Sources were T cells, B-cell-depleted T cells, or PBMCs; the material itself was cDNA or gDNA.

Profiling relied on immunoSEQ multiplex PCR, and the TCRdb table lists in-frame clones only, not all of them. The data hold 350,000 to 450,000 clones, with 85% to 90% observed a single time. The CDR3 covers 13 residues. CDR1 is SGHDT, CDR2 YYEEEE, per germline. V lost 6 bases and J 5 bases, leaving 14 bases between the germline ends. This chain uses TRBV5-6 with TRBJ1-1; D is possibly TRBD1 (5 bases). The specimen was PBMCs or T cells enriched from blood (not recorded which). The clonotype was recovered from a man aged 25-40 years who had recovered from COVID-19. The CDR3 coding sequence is TGTGCCAGCATCGACGGGGGAAAGACTGAAGCTTTCTTT. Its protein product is CASIDGGKTEAFF.